Following are 17 T cell receptor beta chains from one sample sequenced in a study of blood T cells in healthy people across ages. Primers used in a second PCR of about 6 to 12 cycles were a sample-barcoded 5' primer and a J-beta primer mix. Each CDR3 protein gets one entry after TCRdb re-called the 5' RACE reads with MiXCR. Of about 1,400,000 distinct CDR3 sequences in the sample, almost 60% were seen once. The sample consisted of blood. The receptors derive from a man aged 18 to 29 in good health.

The rearrangement uses TRBV20-1 and TRBJ1-4, with a possible D match to TRBD1 (5 bases). Germline CDR1 DFQATT, CDR2 SNEGSKA (reference sequence). The CDR3 covers 15 residues. V was shortened by 0 bases and J by 2 bases, with 10 bases between the two germline ends. CDR3 in DNA: TGCAGTGCTAGAGATCATCGGGGCACTAATGAAAAACTGTTTTTT. It is translated as CSARDHRGTNEKLFF.

The chain's CDR3 is CARPGGTGDNEQFF. The CDR3 region has the DNA TGTGCCAGGCCCGGCGGGACAGGAGACAATGAGCAGTTCTTC. V gene TRBV21-1 combines with J gene TRBJ2-1; the table calls TRBD1, which could not be checked here. TRBV21-1 is assigned pseudogene status. CDR3 length: 14 amino acids.

The V and J genes are TRBV29-1 and TRBJ2-5; the D gene is possibly TRBD1 (6 bases). In germline, CDR1 is SQVTM, CDR2 ANQGSEA. The CDR3 runs 13 residues. Deletions cut 1 base from V and 5 bases from J, with 11 bases between. The CDR3 DNA sequence: TGCAGCGTTGAAGCACAGGGCGGGGAGACCCAGTACTTC. It is translated as CSVEAQGGETQYF.

The V and J genes are TRBV29-1 and TRBJ1-5; D possibly corresponds to TRBD1 (5 bases). The CDR3 covers 15 residues. CDR1 is SQVTM and CDR2 is ANQGSEA in the germline V gene. Trimming removed 7 bases at V and 5 bases at J, with 21 bases between. CDR3 protein: CSAAITMGPDQPQHF. In DNA form, the CDR3 reads TGCAGCGCTGCCATCACAATGGGGCCGGATCAGCCCCAGCATTTT. The full variable domain, in which reference TRBV29-1 and TRBJ1-5 provide the parts outside the CDR3, is SAVISQKPSRDICQRGTSLTIQCQVDSQVTMMFWYRQQPGQSLTLIATANQGSEATYESGFVIDKFPISRPNLTFSTLTVSNMSPEDSSIYLCSAAITMGPDQPQHFGDGTRLSIL.

The rearrangement uses TRBV9 and TRBJ2-7; D not resolved. Trimming stripped 0 bases from V and 3 bases from J, with 13 bases between. Germline assignment: CDR1 SGDLS and CDR2 YYNGEE. This CDR3 has 15 amino acids. CDR3 coding DNA: TGTGCCAGCAGCGTAGAGGTGGGTCCGGGCTACGAGCAGTACTTC. This gives the protein CASSVEVGPGYEQYF.

The rearrangement links TRBV14 to TRBJ1-1; TRBD1 is a possible D gene (5 bases). From germline, CDR1 is SGHDN and CDR2 FVKESK. The CDR3 length is 15 residues. Trimming left V 0 bases short and J 5 bases short, with 13 bases between. CDR3 in amino acids: CASSQEGVGRTEAFF. The CDR3 DNA follows: TGTGCCAGCAGCCAAGAAGGGGTAGGTCGGACTGAAGCTTTCTTT.

This clonotype came up a few times. The rearrangement joins TRBV25-1 to TRBJ1-2; tentatively, D is TRBD1 (6 bases). Germline loops: CDR1 MGHDK, CDR2 SYGVNS. The CDR3 totals 14 residues. The V and J ends lost 6 bases and 1 base respectively, with 12 bases between them. The chain's CDR3 is CASSIQGVNYGYTF. The CDR3 DNA is TGTGCCAGCAGCATACAGGGAGTTAACTATGGCTACACCTTC.

This clonotype occurred a few times. This chain uses TRBV5-1 with TRBJ2-7; D possibly corresponds to TRBD2 (5 bases). Deletions cut 4 bases from V and 4 bases from J, with 12 bases between. The germline V gene has CDR1 SGHRS and CDR2 YFSETQ. The CDR3 length is 13 residues. CDR3 residues: CASSPVREYEQYF. The CDR3 DNA sequence: TGCGCCAGCAGCCCCGTACGGGAATACGAGCAGTACTTC.

The chain has TRBV6-5 and TRBJ2-1, with D possibly TRBD1 on 6 matching bases. Per the germline V gene, CDR1 is MNHEY and CDR2 is SVGAGI. The CDR3 runs 16 residues. The V and J ends lost 6 bases and 3 bases respectively, with 18 bases between them. In DNA, the CDR3 is TGTGCCAGCAGCCGCACACGGGACAATCGCTACAATGAGCAGTTCTTC. Its protein product is CASSRTRDNRYNEQFF.

The chain carries TRBV6-6 and TRBJ2-7; D might be TRBD1 (5 bases). V lost 2 bases to trimming and J lost 0 bases, with 11 bases between them. Germline V gives CDR1 MNHNY, CDR2 SVGAGI (reference sequence). This CDR3 is built from 15 residues. The CDR3 loop is CASSYVDRSSYEQYF. CDR3 in DNA: TGTGCCAGCAGTTACGTTGACAGAAGCTCCTACGAGCAGTACTTC.

The genes are TRBV7-6 and TRBJ2-2, with 9 bases identical to TRBD2. Trimming took 0 bases from V and 4 from J; bases not matched to a gene: 3. The CDR3 is 16 amino acids. Germline CDR1 is SGHVS and CDR2 is FNYEAQ. This CDR3 reads CASSLALAGTTGELFF. The CDR3 nucleotides are TGTGCCAGCAGCTTAGCGCTAGCGGGAACCACCGGGGAGCTGTTTTTT.

Comment on this clonotype: An end of the junction differs from the germline gene, which may be a read error. The V gene is TRBV3-1, the J gene TRBJ2-5, with D perhaps matching TRBD2 (6 bases). CDR3 length: 14 residues. Germline V gives CDR1 LGHDT, CDR2 YNNKEL (reference sequence). The CDR3 nucleotides read TGTACCAGCAGCACGGGACTGGACCAAGAGACCCAGTACTTC. It translates to CTSSTGLDQETQYF.

This chain links TRBV18 with TRBJ1-4, with a weak D call TRBD1 (5 bases). The CDR3 length is 15 residues. Germline CDR1 KGHSH, CDR2 LQKENI. Trimming removed 5 bases from V and 7 bases from J, with 17 bases in between. CDR3 bases: TGTGCCAGCTCAACCTCCGGGACGGGGAGTGAAAAACTGTTTTTT. Its translation is CASSTSGTGSEKLFF. Variable domain in full (rest from reference TRBV18 and TRBJ1-4): NAGVMQNPRHLVRRRGQEARLRCSPMKGHSHVYWYRQLPEEGLKFMVYLQKENIIDESGMPKERFSAEFPKEGPSILRIQQVVRGDSAAYFCASSTSGTGSEKLFFGSGTQLSVL.

This chain joins TRBV10-3 and TRBJ2-2; possibly TRBD1 or TRBD2 for D (5 bases each). This CDR3 is built from 14 residues. V was trimmed by 0 bases and J by 6 bases, leaving 8 bases between them. From germline, CDR1 is ENHRY and CDR2 SYGVKD. CDR3 loop: CAISESPGPGELFF. CDR3 DNA: TGTGCCATCAGTGAGTCTCCGGGACCCGGGGAGCTGTTTTTT.

Note on this clonotype: The junction differs from germline at one of its ends, possibly a read error. This chain joins TRBV4-1 and TRBJ2-4; either TRBD1 or TRBD2 may fit D (6 bases each). The DNA end is more similar to TRBJ2-5, so the J call may be wrong. This CDR3 comprises 14 residues. The V gene's germline CDR1 is MGHRA and CDR2 YSYEKL. The CDR3 sequence: CAGSGIEGGETQYF. In nucleotides, the CDR3 is TGCGCCGGCAGCGGCATAGAGGGGGGAGAGACCCAGTACTTC.

The genes are TRBV7-2 and TRBJ2-5; possible D gene TRBD2, 5 bases. This CDR3 comprises 12 residues. Germline V CDR1 and CDR2: SGHTA, FQGNSA. V gave up 11 bases and J gave up 5 bases, with 15 bases separating them. The CDR3: CAGKTGFETQYF. CDR3 in DNA: TGTGCCGGCAAGACGGGATTCGAGACCCAGTACTTC.

The chain couples TRBV18 to TRBJ2-3, with D possibly matching TRBD1 (5 bases). There are 15 residues in the CDR3. CDR1 is KGHSH and CDR2 is LQKENI in the germline V gene. V was clipped by 2 bases and J by 2 bases, with 11 bases between them. The CDR3 loop reads CASSPKGRSTDTQYF. The CDR3 coding sequence is TGTGCCAGCTCACCAAAGGGGCGTTCCACAGATACGCAGTATTTT. Variable domain in full (rest from reference TRBV18 and TRBJ2-3): NAGVMQNPRHLVRRRGQEARLRCSPMKGHSHVYWYRQLPEEGLKFMVYLQKENIIDESGMPKERFSAEFPKEGPSILRIQQVVRGDSAAYFCASSPKGRSTDTQYFGPGTRLTVL.